These T cell receptor beta chains were read from a single sample in a study of blood T cell repertoires in COVID-19. The data were produced by immunoSEQ multiplex PCR, yet TCRdb's version contains in-frame clones alone and is incomplete. Here the sample spans 300,000 to 400,000 clones, 88% being singletons. The sample taken for sequencing was peripheral blood. The receptors come from an older woman with COVID-19, enrolled during active disease. Both conserved end residues are part of each CDR3. Each record gives: V gene, clone size, J gene, D gene, CDR3 DNA, CDR3 protein. D genes are given only for firm matches. Rows give clone size only sometimes, using once, few, many, or a class for an expanded clone.

TRBV7-2	few	TRBJ1-2	.	TGTGCCAGCAGCCTTAACAGTGACTATGGCTACACCTTC	CASSLNSDYGYTF
TRBV14	.	TRBJ1-2	.	TGTGCCAGCAGCCAAAGAATCATGGGGCTCTACACCTTC	CASSQRIMGLYTF
TRBV7-3	.	TRBJ2-3	.	TGTGCCAGCAGCTTCGGCCCTATGACAGGCTCAGATACGCAGTATTTT	CASSFGPMTGSDTQYF
TRBV24-1	few	TRBJ1-1	TRBD1	TGTGCCACCAGGAAACAGGGGGCGAACACTGAAGCTTTCTTT	CATRKQGANTEAFF
TRBV30	.	TRBJ2-7	.	TGTGCCTGGAGTGGCGGACCGGGGGGCCATGACTACGAGCAGTACTTC	CAWSGGPGGHDYEQYF
TRBV11-2	.	TRBJ2-7	.	TGTGCCAGCAGCATGGCCCCCGGGGAGCAGTACTTC	CASSMAPGEQYF
TRBV3-1/TRBV3-2	.	TRBJ2-1	TRBD2	TGTGCCAGCAGCCAAGGTACGGGGGGGCCATATGAGCAGTTCTTC	CASSQGTGGPYEQFF
TRBV24-1	.	TRBJ2-7	.	TGTGCCACCAGTGATCCAGGAAGCTCCTACGAGCAGTACTTC	CATSDPGSSYEQYF
TRBV5-1	.	TRBJ1-5	.	TGCGCCAGCAGCTTGGGCTCAGGCAATCAGCCCCAGCATTTT	CASSLGSGNQPQHF
TRBV29-1	.	TRBJ2-5	.	TGCAGCGTGAAAAAGGGGACACTTCAAGAGACCCAGTACTTC	CSVKKGTLQETQYF
TRBV14	.	TRBJ1-1	TRBD1	TGTGCCAGCAGCCATAGACAGGGAGAAGCTTTCTTT	CASSHRQGEAFF
TRBV12-3/TRBV12-4	once	TRBJ1-6	.	TGTGCCAGCAGTTTACTAAATAATTCACCCCTCCACTTT	CASSLLNNSPLHF
TRBV18	.	TRBJ1-5	.	TGTGCCAGCTCACCATCCCTGAGCAATCAGCCCCAGCATTTT	CASSPSLSNQPQHF
TRBV28	.	TRBJ1-1	TRBD1	TGTGCCAGCACTCCAGGGGGGAAATTGGAAGCTTTCTTT	CASTPGGKLEAFF
TRBV5-1	.	TRBJ2-3	.	TGCGCCAGCAGCACCGACAAGAATGCAGATACGCAGTATTTT	CASSTDKNADTQYF
TRBV5-4	.	TRBJ1-2	.	TGTGCCAGCAGCAACGGACAGTCCTATGGCTACACCTTC	CASSNGQSYGYTF
TRBV12-3/TRBV12-4	.	TRBJ2-1	.	TGTGCCAGCAGTCGGCCGGGCAATGAGCAGTTCTTC	CASSRPGNEQFF
TRBV19	.	TRBJ1-5	.	TGTGCCAGTAGTATAGATCAGGGGTCGGGTCAGCCCCAGCATTTT	CASSIDQGSGQPQHF
TRBV6-1	.	TRBJ1-3	.	TGTGCCAGCAGTGAATCTCCCTCTGGAAACACCATATATTTT	CASSESPSGNTIYF
TRBV27	.	TRBJ2-1	TRBD2	TGTGCCAGCAGTTTAGGGACTAGCTCCTACAATGAGCAGTTCTTC	CASSLGTSSYNEQFF
TRBV18	.	TRBJ1-1	.	TGTGCCAGCTCACCACTTGGGGACACGCTAACCACTGAAGCTTTCTTT	CASSPLGDTLTTEAFF
TRBV4-3	few	TRBJ1-1	.	TGCGCCAGCAGCCAAGTAGAGGGAGCCACTGAAGCTTTCTTT	CASSQVEGATEAFF
TRBV10-2	.	TRBJ1-1	TRBD1	TGCGCCAGCAGTGAACAGGGGTCGAACACTGAAGCTTTCTTT	CASSEQGSNTEAFF
TRBV27	.	TRBJ2-7	.	TGTGCCAGCAGTTTAAATCCGGGCGAGCAGTACTTC	CASSLNPGEQYF
TRBV21-1	.	TRBJ2-1	.	TGTGCCAGCAGCACAGGGCGGGGGGGTTACAATGAGCAGTTCTTC	CASSTGRGGYNEQFF
TRBV19	.	TRBJ2-7	TRBD2	TGTGCCAGTACCATAAAGGGACTAGCGGGGGGGACTTACGAGCAGTACTTC	CASTIKGLAGGTYEQYF
TRBV5-4	.	TRBJ2-7	.	TGTGCCAGCAGCTTAGCGGGTCAGAGCTCCTACGAGCAGTACTTC	CASSLAGQSSYEQYF
TRBV27	.	TRBJ2-7	.	TGTGCCAGCAGTTTAAGGGGCCAGAGCTCCTACGAGCAGTACTTC	CASSLRGQSSYEQYF
TRBV28	.	TRBJ2-7	.	TGTGCCAGCAGTTTGTGGGGGCGATACGAGCAGTACTTC	CASSLWGRYEQYF
TRBV6-5	.	TRBJ1-1	.	TGTGCCAGCAGTTACTCGGTCAGGGTCGGGAACACTGAAGCTTTCTTT	CASSYSVRVGNTEAFF
TRBV7-9	.	TRBJ1-2	TRBD1	TGTGCCAGCAGCTCTTCCGGGACAGGGGACTATGGCTACACCTTC	CASSSSGTGDYGYTF
TRBV27	few	TRBJ2-7	.	TGTGCCAGCAGCACAGACAGACGAGCCTACGAGCAGTACTTC	CASSTDRRAYEQYF
TRBV5-8	few	TRBJ1-3	.	TGTGCCAGCAGCTTCCGGGGAGGAACTGGAAACACCATATATTTT	CASSFRGGTGNTIYF
TRBV12-5	once	TRBJ1-5	.	TGTGCTAGTGGTTTGGGTCCGGGACACCTAGATTTT	CASGLGPGHLDF
TRBV20-1	.	TRBJ1-2	.	TGCAGTGCTAGAGCAGGCGCAGACACCTTC	CSARAGADTF
TRBV28	.	TRBJ2-7	.	TGTGCCAGCAGTTTAAATAAACTTTGGGAGCAGTACTTC	CASSLNKLWEQYF
TRBV11-3	.	TRBJ1-3	.	TGTGCCAGCAGCTTAGGAGGGCTTGGAAACACCATATATTTT	CASSLGGLGNTIYF
TRBV10-1	.	TRBJ1-6	TRBD1	TGCGCCAGCAGTGGGACAGGACTTTCACCCCTCCACTTT	CASSGTGLSPLHF
TRBV7-3	once	TRBJ1-1	.	TGTGCCAGCAGCTTAATGGCAGGGCTGAACACTGAAGCTTTCTTT	CASSLMAGLNTEAFF
TRBV12-5	.	TRBJ2-5	.	TGTGCTAGTGGTTTGGACCAGGGGTTTTATGGACAAGAGACCCAGTACTTC	CASGLDQGFYGQETQYF
TRBV11-2	.	TRBJ2-5	TRBD1	TGTGCCAGCAGCGCGGACAGGGCTGGCGAGACCCAGTACTTC	CASSADRAGETQYF
TRBV2	.	TRBJ1-3	TRBD1	TGTGCCAGCACCGTAATACAGGGGTCAGGAAACACCATATATTTT	CASTVIQGSGNTIYF
TRBV28	.	TRBJ2-7	TRBD1	TGTGCCAGCAGTCCAAGGACAGGGAGCTCCTACGAGCAGTACTTC	CASSPRTGSSYEQYF
TRBV19	.	TRBJ1-4	.	TGTGCCAGTAGTCCTTATCCCTTCAGGGGAGCTGATGAAAAACTGTTTTTT	CASSPYPFRGADEKLFF
TRBV9	.	TRBJ1-1	TRBD1	TGTGCCAGCAGCGCCTCCCAGGGGGGCACTGAAGCTTTCTTT	CASSASQGGTEAFF
TRBV11-3	.	TRBJ1-2	TRBD1	TGTGCCAGCATCGGGACAGGAGTAGCCTATGGCTACACCTTC	CASIGTGVAYGYTF
TRBV5-4	.	TRBJ2-1	TRBD1	TGTGCCAGCAGCTCACAGGGGGCTAGAGGATACAATGAGCAGTTCTTC	CASSSQGARGYNEQFF
TRBV28	.	TRBJ1-5	.	TGTGCCAGCAGTTTCAGGGTCCGGGGGCAGCCCCAGCATTTT	CASSFRVRGQPQHF
TRBV12-5	.	TRBJ2-3	TRBD1	TGTGCTAGTGGTTCACTGACAGGGCAAGATACGCAGTATTTT	CASGSLTGQDTQYF
TRBV9	.	TRBJ1-1	.	TGTGCCAGCAGCGTGAGCCTAGGGAACACTGAAGCTTTCTTT	CASSVSLGNTEAFF
TRBV5-8	.	TRBJ1-1	.	TGTGCCAGCAGCTTGTGGCTGGGGGCCGGTTGGACTGAAGCTTTCTTT	CASSLWLGAGWTEAFF
TRBV27	.	TRBJ2-7	.	TGTGCCAGCAGTGGAAATAACAGACCGCCTTTCGAGCAGTACTTC	CASSGNNRPPFEQYF
TRBV5-1	.	TRBJ1-1	.	TGCGCCAGCAGCTTCCCGGGGGGGCTTGGCACTGAAGCTTTCTTT	CASSFPGGLGTEAFF
TRBV7-2	once	TRBJ2-7	TRBD2	TGTGCCAGCAGCATTAGCGGGACTAGCTCCTACGAGCAGTACTTC	CASSISGTSSYEQYF
TRBV30	once	TRBJ1-5	.	TGTGCCTGGAGTACAGGGAGCAATCAGCCCCAGCATTTT	CAWSTGSNQPQHF